The present T cell receptor (beta chain) was sequenced within a study of early T cells in non-severe SARS-CoV-2 infection. For the study at large: From unsorted whole blood, bulk RNA was sequenced, and the chains remained unpaired.

This clonotype was counted only a few times. Its antigen is unidentified. Points from the study as a whole: Matching against VDJdb likely underestimated virus-specific expansions, favoring anti-spike CD8.

Individual cDNA molecules carried attached unique molecular identifiers. MiXCR, applied by TCRdb to the 5' RACE reads, yields one record per CDR3 protein. The sample carries roughly 40,000 distinct CDR3 sequences, more than 5.5% recorded once. V was pared by 4 bases and J by 7 bases, with 14 bases between. This CDR3 is 13 amino acids long. CDR1 is SGHNT, CDR2 YYREEE, per germline (reference sequence). The sequence derives from an adult who was a healthcare worker with PCR-confirmed SARS-CoV-2 infection or an uninfected control (not recorded which). The chain employs TRBV5-4 and TRBJ1-1; D perhaps matches TRBD1 (5 bases). Sequenced input: whole blood. This CDR3 reads CASSPPGLVEAFF. CDR3 in DNA: TGTGCCAGCAGCCCTCCAGGGTTAGTTGAAGCTTTCTTT.